This T cell receptor beta chain emerged from a study of cytomegalovirus exposure and HLA in healthy donors. The donors were part of the approximately 130-subject validation cohort, which stood apart from the roughly 700-subject first cohort. The CDR3 sequence is 14 residues long. V lost 4 bases, J lost 4 bases, and 14 bases lay in between. CDR1 and CDR2 from the germline V gene are SGDLS and YYNGEE. Study-wide points: A list of around 150 TCR beta chains associated with cytomegalovirus was given. The classifier reportedly diagnosed cytomegalovirus status with high sensitivity and specificity.

Here immunoSEQ multiplex PCR was the method, and the copy in TCRdb shows in-frame clones only, minus some. The top ten clones hold approximately 1.1% of a sample with about 330,000 clones, roughly 87% of them seen once. With regard to this clone: Its antigen is still unknown.

The chain uses TRBV9 and TRBJ1-1; D may be TRBD1 (6 bases). Sequenced sample: PBMCs. The sequence derives from a woman aged 25 to 45 in good health and CMV-seropositive. As DNA, the CDR3 is TGTGCCAGCAGCCAGGGGTTGCTTGGCACTGAAGCTTTCTTT. This encodes CASSQGLLGTEAFF. The complete variable domain, with remaining parts taken from reference TRBV9 and TRBJ1-1, reads DSGVTQTPKHLITATGQRVTLRCSPRSGDLSVYWYQQSLDQGLQFLIQYYNGEERAKGNILERFSAQQFPDLHSELNLSSLELGDSALYFCASSQGLLGTEAFFGQGTRLTVV.